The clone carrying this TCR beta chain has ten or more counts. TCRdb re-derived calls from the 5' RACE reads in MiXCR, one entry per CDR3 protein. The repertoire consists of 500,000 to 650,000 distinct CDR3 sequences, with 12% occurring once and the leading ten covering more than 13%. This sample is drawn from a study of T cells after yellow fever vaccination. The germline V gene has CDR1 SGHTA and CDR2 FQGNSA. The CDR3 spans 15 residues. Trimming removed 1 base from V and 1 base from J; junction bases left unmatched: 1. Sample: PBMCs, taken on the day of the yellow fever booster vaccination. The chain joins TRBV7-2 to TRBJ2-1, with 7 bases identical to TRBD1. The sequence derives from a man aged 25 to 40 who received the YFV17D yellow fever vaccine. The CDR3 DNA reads TGTGCCAGCAGCTTAGGGACAGGTTCCTACAATGAGCAGTTCTTC. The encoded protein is CASSLGTGSYNEQFF.